A selection of T cell receptor beta chains follows, all from one sample in a study of blood T cell repertoires in COVID-19. Profiling relied on immunoSEQ multiplex PCR, and the TCRdb table lists in-frame clones only, not all of them. Seen here are about 190,000 clones, 84% observed once, and the top ten hold 4.5% to 5.5%. Sequenced material: peripheral blood. The receptors derive from a woman between 65 and 79 years old with active or convalescent COVID-19. Each CDR3 is given with its conserved first and last residue. D genes are given only for firm matches. Size is omitted from some rows. Given values are once, few, many or a class for expanded clones.

TRBV7-2	TRBJ2-5	TRBD2	-	CASSSTGTSRETQYF	TGTGCCAGCAGCTCAACCGGGACTAGTCGGGAGACCCAGTACTTC
TRBV13	TRBJ1-6	-	once	CASSLHQGNSPLHF	TGTGCCAGCAGCTTACATCAGGGAAACTCACCCCTCCACTTT
TRBV27	TRBJ1-5	-	-	CASSPWWGGNQPQHF	TGTGCCAGCAGCCCCTGGTGGGGGGGTAATCAGCCCCAGCATTTT
TRBV5-6	TRBJ2-1	-	-	CASSPRQGGLSEQFF	TGTGCCAGCAGCCCGAGGCAGGGGGGCTTGAGTGAGCAGTTCTTC
TRBV5-1	TRBJ2-6	TRBD1	-	CASSGGQVSSGANVLTF	TGCGCCAGCAGCGGGGGACAGGTTAGCTCTGGGGCCAACGTCCTGACTTTC
TRBV2	TRBJ2-1	TRBD1	-	CASTGPPKQGVAYNEQFF	TGTGCCAGCACCGGCCCCCCCAAGCAGGGGGTGGCCTACAATGAGCAGTTCTTC
TRBV15	TRBJ2-7	TRBD2	-	CATSRDRRGSSYEQYF	TGTGCCACCAGCAGAGATCGGCGCGGGAGCTCCTACGAGCAGTACTTC
TRBV3-1/TRBV3-2	TRBJ1-2	TRBD1	-	CASSQDGTANYGYTF	TGTGCCAGCAGCCAAGATGGGACAGCTAACTATGGCTACACCTTC
TRBV5-1	TRBJ2-2	-	-	CASMTQGGTGELFF	TGCGCCAGCATGACACAGGGCGGCACCGGGGAGCTGTTTTTT
TRBV28	TRBJ1-4	-	-	CASSSNRVNEKLFF	TGTGCCAGCTCTAGCAACAGGGTTAATGAAAAACTGTTTTTT
TRBV20-1	TRBJ2-7	-	-	CSASRPTPSYEQYF	TGCAGTGCTAGTCGACCGACACCTTCCTACGAGCAGTACTTC
TRBV6-1	TRBJ1-6	-	-	CASSDQIFRGDSPLHF	TGTGCCAGCAGTGATCAGATTTTCAGGGGCGATTCACCCCTCCACTTT
TRBV19	TRBJ2-1	-	-	CASNDVWREQFF	TGTGCCAGTAACGACGTGTGGCGGGAGCAGTTCTTC
TRBV7-8	TRBJ2-7	-	once	CASSATVLSEQYF	TGTGCCAGCAGTGCAACCGTACTGTCTGAGCAGTACTTC
TRBV5-3	TRBJ2-7	TRBD2	few	CARSASGTSVYEQYF	TGTGCCAGAAGCGCCTCCGGGACTAGCGTCTACGAGCAGTACTTC
TRBV29-1	TRBJ1-2	-	-	CSVGAKEDYGYTF	TGCAGCGTTGGGGCTAAGGAAGACTATGGCTACACCTTC
TRBV27	TRBJ2-3	TRBD1	-	CASSLGQGRGTDTQYF	TGTGCCAGCAGTTTGGGACAGGGGCGAGGCACAGATACGCAGTATTTT
TRBV5-1	TRBJ2-1	TRBD2	-	CASSLGFGRGYEQFF	TGCGCCAGCAGCTTGGGGTTCGGGAGGGGCTATGAGCAGTTCTTC
TRBV3-1/TRBV3-2	TRBJ2-3	TRBD2	-	CASSPLGRKADTQYF	TGTGCCAGCAGCCCGCTCGGGAGGAAGGCAGATACGCAGTATTTT
TRBV12-3/TRBV12-4	TRBJ2-5	-	-	CASSSYLGETQYF	TGTGCCAGCAGTTCCTACCTAGGAGAGACCCAGTACTTC
TRBV18	TRBJ2-7	TRBD1	-	CASSPLQGSSYEQYF	TGTGCCAGCTCACCATTACAGGGGTCCTCCTACGAGCAGTACTTC
TRBV15	TRBJ2-7	-	once	CATSRDIGRSEQYF	TGTGCCACCAGCAGAGATATCGGTAGGAGCGAGCAGTACTTC
TRBV2	TRBJ1-2	TRBD1	few	CASSPLQGDYGYTF	TGTGCCAGCAGCCCCTTACAGGGGGACTATGGCTACACCTTC
TRBV19	TRBJ2-4	-	-	CASSMRSGGVNIQYF	TGTGCCAGTAGTATGCGGAGTGGCGGGGTAAACATTCAGTACTTC
TRBV28	TRBJ2-7	TRBD2	many	CASSSLAGDEQYF	TGTGCCAGCAGTTCTCTAGCGGGAGACGAGCAGTACTTC
TRBV7-2	TRBJ2-1	TRBD2	once	CASSLYSGIAANEQFF	TGTGCCAGCAGCTTATATAGCGGGATTGCCGCCAATGAGCAGTTCTTC
TRBV11-3	TRBJ2-3	-	-	CASSLGQGTDTQYF	TGTGCCAGCAGCTTAGGGCAGGGCACAGATACGCAGTATTTT
TRBV6-5	TRBJ1-5	-	-	CASRENQPQHF	TGTGCCAGCAGGGAGAATCAGCCCCAGCATTTT
TRBV2	TRBJ1-1	-	-	CASRGLGQMNTEAFF	TGTGCCAGCAGGGGATTGGGGCAGATGAACACTGAAGCTTTCTTT
TRBV28	TRBJ2-2	-	-	CASTLTRFGELFF	TGTGCCAGCACCTTGACTAGGTTCGGGGAGCTGTTTTTT
TRBV15	TRBJ1-2	TRBD1	few	CATSRAQGVSGYTF	TGTGCCACCAGCAGAGCACAGGGGGTCTCTGGCTACACCTTC
TRBV5-5	TRBJ2-1	-	-	CASSLLALGSYNEQFF	TGTGCCAGCAGCTTACTAGCTCTCGGCTCCTACAATGAGCAGTTCTTC
TRBV30	TRBJ1-4	TRBD1	once	CAWDRGLANEKLFF	TGTGCCTGGGACAGGGGGTTAGCTAATGAAAAACTGTTTTTT
TRBV28	TRBJ1-5	TRBD1	-	CASSGAGTGAMFAIIPQHF	TGTGCCAGCAGTGGGGCCGGGACAGGGGCCATGTTCGCCATCATTCCCCAGCATTTT
TRBV6-1	TRBJ1-1	-	-	CASSEWGRNTEAFF	TGTGCCAGCAGTGAATGGGGCAGGAACACTGAAGCTTTCTTT
TRBV5-1	TRBJ2-5	TRBD1	-	CASRGWTGDSGTETQYF	TGCGCCAGCAGGGGTTGGACAGGGGACTCGGGGACCGAGACCCAGTACTTC
TRBV10-3	TRBJ2-7	TRBD1	once	CAIRTGQAGVVAEQYF	TGTGCCATCAGAACTGGACAGGCCGGGGTTGTCGCCGAGCAGTACTTC
TRBV5-1	TRBJ1-5	TRBD1	-	CASSLGPGQGAYQPQHF	TGCGCCAGCAGCTTGGGACCGGGACAGGGGGCATATCAGCCCCAGCATTTT
TRBV7-2	TRBJ1-4	-	-	CASSLEYSYATNEKLFF	TGTGCCAGCAGCTTAGAATACAGCTATGCAACTAATGAAAAACTGTTTTTT
TRBV28	TRBJ2-6	-	-	CASRRDSGANVLTF	TGTGCCAGCCGCCGGGATTCTGGGGCCAACGTCCTGACTTTC
TRBV19	TRBJ2-7	-	-	CASSIRTGNSQDEQYF	TGTGCCAGTAGTATTCGAACAGGGAATTCTCAAGACGAGCAGTACTTC
TRBV5-1	TRBJ1-4	-	-	CASRVDSGNEKLFF	TGCGCCAGCCGGGTGGACAGTGGAAATGAAAAACTGTTTTTT
TRBV6-5	TRBJ1-3	-	few	CASSYDHQGNTIYF	TGTGCCAGCAGTTACGATCATCAGGGAAACACCATATATTTT
TRBV5-1	TRBJ2-4	TRBD2	-	CASSLGTSGSSGTKNIQYF	TGCGCCAGCAGCTTGGGAACTAGCGGGAGTAGCGGGACCAAAAACATTCAGTACTTC
TRBV15	TRBJ2-2	-	-	CATSRSNTGELFF	TGTGCCACCAGCAGATCAAACACCGGGGAGCTGTTTTTT
TRBV4-2	TRBJ2-3	TRBD2	-	CASSQTPRGASGSFRDTQYF	TGTGCCAGCAGCCAAACACCCCGCGGGGCTAGCGGGAGTTTTAGAGATACGCAGTATTTT
TRBV4-2	TRBJ1-2	TRBD1	-	CASCHTTGGGYGYTF	TGTGCCAGCTGCCATACTACAGGGGGAGGCTATGGCTACACCTTC
TRBV10-3	TRBJ1-5	TRBD1	-	CAIRDRVGGNQPQHF	TGTGCCATCCGGGACAGGGTGGGGGGGAATCAGCCCCAGCATTTT
TRBV6-5	TRBJ1-2	-	-	CASRSRISGSGYTF	TGTGCCAGCAGATCGCGGATCTCCGGTTCAGGCTACACCTTC
TRBV18	TRBJ1-5	TRBD1	once	CASSTGGTGNQPQHF	TGTGCCAGCTCGACAGGGGGCACGGGCAATCAGCCCCAGCATTTT
TRBV28	TRBJ1-1	-	-	CAGSPNRVYNTEAFF	TGTGCCGGAAGTCCCAACAGGGTGTATAACACTGAAGCTTTCTTT
TRBV28	TRBJ1-2	TRBD1	-	CASSSSRGRKDGYTF	TGTGCCAGCAGCTCCAGTAGGGGGCGAAAGGATGGCTACACCTTC
TRBV29-1	TRBJ1-1	TRBD1	-	CSVQRGGRVATEAFF	TGCAGCGTTCAGCGAGGGGGCAGGGTAGCGACTGAAGCTTTCTTT
TRBV5-5	TRBJ2-7	-	-	CASSTGLALTYEQYF	TGTGCCAGCAGCACAGGGCTGGCACTGACCTACGAGCAGTACTTC
TRBV29-1	TRBJ2-7	TRBD2	few	CSVHITGRGYEQYF	TGCAGCGTTCATATTACGGGGAGGGGCTACGAGCAGTACTTC
TRBV18	TRBJ2-1	-	-	CASSLQGRGNEQFF	TGTGCCAGCTCTCTTCAGGGGCGCGGGAATGAGCAGTTCTTC
TRBV7-3	TRBJ2-5	-	-	CASSLRGGGLQETQYF	TGTGCCAGCAGCTTAAGAGGGGGAGGGCTTCAAGAGACCCAGTACTTC